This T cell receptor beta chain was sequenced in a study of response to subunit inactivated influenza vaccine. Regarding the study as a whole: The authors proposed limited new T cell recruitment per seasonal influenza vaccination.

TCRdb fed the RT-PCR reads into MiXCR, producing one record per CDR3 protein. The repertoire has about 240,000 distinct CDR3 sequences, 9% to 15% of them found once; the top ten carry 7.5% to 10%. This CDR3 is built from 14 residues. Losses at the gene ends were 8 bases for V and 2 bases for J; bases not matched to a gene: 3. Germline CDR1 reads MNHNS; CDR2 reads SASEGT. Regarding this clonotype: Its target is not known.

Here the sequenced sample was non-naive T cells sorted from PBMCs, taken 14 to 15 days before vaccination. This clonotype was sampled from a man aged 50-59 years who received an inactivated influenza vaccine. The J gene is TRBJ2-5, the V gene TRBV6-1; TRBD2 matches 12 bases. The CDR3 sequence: CASRTSGAQETQYF. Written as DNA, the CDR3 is TGTGCCAGCCGGACTAGCGGGGCTCAAGAGACCCAGTACTTC.